This T cell receptor beta chain was identified in a study of tumor-infiltrating lymphocytes in primary liver carcinoma. Overall study context: Patients comprised men and women whose ages fell between 30 and 69 years. Productive TCRbeta reads per sample were roughly 3.5 to 8 million, not differing by tissue.

From unsorted bulk tissue weighing roughly 17-32 mg, DNA and RNA were co-extracted. Tumor samples uniformly had over 85% viable tumor cells. About this clonotype itself: The missing conserved phenylalanine or tryptophan at the end of this CDR3 makes a read error likely. The DNA is left out, because the CDR3 cannot be placed on it with certainty; the CDR3 is given as TCRdb lists it.

The CDR3 numbers 14 amino acids, ends counted. Germline V gives CDR1 MNHNS, CDR2 SASEGT. A primer in the constant region served to generate TCR beta cDNA from 500 ng of total RNA. Generation of the TCR beta libraries relied on three nested multiplex PCR rounds using slightly modified ARM-PCR. TRBV1-TRBV30 forward primers paired with a C-beta reverse primer drove the first two PCR rounds, about 10 cycles each. TCRdb itself ran the multiplex PCR reads through MiXCR, one entry per CDR3 protein. The sample includes approximately 120,000 distinct CDR3 sequences, around 64% of them seen just once. This TCR derives from a woman aged 60 to 75 with primary liver carcinoma and hepatitis B virus infection. The chain combines TRBV6-1 with TRBJ1-6. The specimen was liver tumor tissue from sampling region 3. Subset in this sample: tumor region T3, left-lateral pole. The CDR3 here is CASNTMGLNSPLHL.